This T cell receptor beta chain was found in a study of cytomegalovirus exposure and HLA in healthy donors. About the study: The study placed over 65% of its approximately 430 genotyped donors in the Caucasian-associated ancestry cluster.

The study, taken as a whole, reports: CMV serostatus was the only immune exposure information that was available. A later analysis linked around 15,000 TCR beta sequences to HLA alleles at 0.05 false discovery rate.

The PCR had 60 Vbeta and 13 Jbeta primers. The assay was immunoSEQ multiplex PCR, and TCRdb's table has in-frame clones only and misses some. The data contain 150,000 or so clones, 75% to 80% of them singletons. The CDR3 consists of 18 residues. V gave up 3 bases and J gave up 3 bases; unmatched junction bases: 16. CDR1 and CDR2 from the germline V gene are SQVTM and ANQGSEA. This clone was detected only a few times. Its matching antigen is unknown. The receptor was derived from a man in his forties or fifties in good health and CMV-seropositive. Input material: PBMCs. The chain combines TRBV29-1 with TRBJ2-1, with 8 nucleotides matching TRBD2. CDR3 DNA sequence: TGCAGCGTTGAGTCGTTAGCGGGATCGAATTTACTCTACAATGAGCAGTTCTTC. This codes for CSVESLAGSNLLYNEQFF.